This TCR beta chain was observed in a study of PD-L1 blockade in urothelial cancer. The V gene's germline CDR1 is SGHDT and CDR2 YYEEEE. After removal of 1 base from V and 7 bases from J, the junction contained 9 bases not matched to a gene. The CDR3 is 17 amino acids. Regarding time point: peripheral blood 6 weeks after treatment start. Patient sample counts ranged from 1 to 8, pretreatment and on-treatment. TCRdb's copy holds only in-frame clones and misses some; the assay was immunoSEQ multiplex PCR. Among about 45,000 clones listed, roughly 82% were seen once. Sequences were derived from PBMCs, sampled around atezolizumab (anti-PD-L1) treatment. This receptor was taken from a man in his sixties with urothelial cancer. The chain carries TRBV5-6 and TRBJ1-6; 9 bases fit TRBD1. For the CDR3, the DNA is TGTGCCAGCAGCTTGTTTAGTATAGGACAGGGGAATTCACCCCTCCACTTT. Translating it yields CASSLFSIGQGNSPLHF.